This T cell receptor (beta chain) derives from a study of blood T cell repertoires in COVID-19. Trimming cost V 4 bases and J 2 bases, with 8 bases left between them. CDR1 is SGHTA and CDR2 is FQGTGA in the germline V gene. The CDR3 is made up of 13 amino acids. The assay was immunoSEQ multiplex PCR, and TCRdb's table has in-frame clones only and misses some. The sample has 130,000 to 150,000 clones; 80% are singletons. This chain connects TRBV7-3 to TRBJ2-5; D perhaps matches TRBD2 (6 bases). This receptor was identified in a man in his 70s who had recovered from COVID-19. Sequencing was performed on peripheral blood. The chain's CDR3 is CASSWSGQETQYF. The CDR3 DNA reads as TGTGCCAGCAGCTGGAGCGGGCAAGAGACCCAGTACTTC.